This TCR beta chain derives from a study of blood T cell repertoires in COVID-19. Some clones are missing from TCRdb's copy, which holds only in-frame ones; the method was immunoSEQ multiplex PCR. The data contain around 150,000 clones, 70% to 80% of them singletons. This clone was detected only once. V dropped 5 bases and J dropped 2 bases, with 3 bases sitting between them. Germline values: CDR1 SNHLY, CDR2 FYNNEI. This CDR3 is 11 amino acids long. The clonotype was recovered from a man aged 50 or older with acute or convalescent COVID-19. The J gene is TRBJ1-1, the V gene TRBV2; D is uncertain. The sample was peripheral blood. For the CDR3, the DNA is TGTGCCAGCAGTCAAAACACTGAAGCTTTCTTT. Translating it yields CASSQNTEAFF.